Here is one T cell receptor (beta chain) with its context. The antigen remains undetermined. Data came from immunoSEQ multiplex PCR; TCRdb stores just in-frame clones and leaves some out. The top ten hold about 0.41% of the sample, which has 2.3 million or so clones, 80% to 95% seen once. This entry comes from a study of shared clonotypes between healthy human individuals. The study's findings and limits: An anticipated effect of sequencing depth on clonotype sharing among donors was recognized.

The donors, all of them Caucasian adults, lived in Nashville, Tennessee. This CDR3 region has 13 residues. Germline CDR1 is MNHEY and CDR2 is SVGAGI. Trimming left V 3 bases short and J 7 bases short, with 12 bases between. The chain is built from TRBV6-5 and TRBJ1-2; TRBD1 might be the D (5 bases). The sample taken for sequencing was naive CD4+ T cells from PBMCs. Subset reported: CD45RA+ positively selected. This TCR derives from a man younger than 30 in good health. Some clones in this sample may be carry-over from other donors' samples. The CDR3 coding sequence is TGTGCCAGCAGTTATCGGGGGGGAGTTGGCTACACCTTC. This sequence encodes CASSYRGGVGYTF.